Listed below are T cell receptor beta chains from one sample, sequenced in a study of blood T cells in healthy people across ages. One entry per CDR3 protein, called by TCRdb with MiXCR from the 5' RACE reads. The sample lists 1.6 million or so distinct CDR3 sequences; approximately 32% were seen once. The specimen was blood. These receptors all come from a woman in her twenties or thirties in good health. Both conserved end residues are part of each CDR3. The size entry is marked missing in some rows and otherwise reads once, few, many or a size class.

J gene: TRBJ2-4; V gene: TRBV20-1; clone size: few; CDR3 protein: CSAKELGLALTKNIQYF
J gene: TRBJ1-1; V gene: TRBV27; clone size: few; CDR3 protein: CASSLAAAGKAFF
J gene: TRBJ2-5; V gene: TRBV18; clone size: many; CDR3 protein: CASSPETGRGTQYF
J gene: TRBJ1-2; V gene: TRBV12-3/TRBV12-4; clone size: few; CDR3 protein: CASSQTLQGNYGYTF
J gene: TRBJ2-1; V gene: TRBV5-1; clone size: many; CDR3 protein: CASSFTAGEQFF
J gene: TRBJ1-1; V gene: TRBV5-6; clone size: NA; CDR3 protein: CASSSLGGHLNTEAFF
J gene: TRBJ1-4; V gene: TRBV20-1; clone size: NA; CDR3 protein: CSANRQNEKLFF
J gene: TRBJ2-3; V gene: TRBV7-2; clone size: NA; CDR3 protein: CASSSGFSQGTDTQYF
J gene: TRBJ1-1; V gene: TRBV15; clone size: NA; CDR3 protein: CATSREPGGQNTEAFF
J gene: TRBJ1-2; V gene: TRBV20-1; clone size: few; CDR3 protein: CSVRTGGYGYTF
J gene: TRBJ2-3; V gene: TRBV15; clone size: NA; CDR3 protein: CATSSWDSTDTQYF
J gene: TRBJ2-1; V gene: TRBV29-1; clone size: many; CDR3 protein: CSGERTSSYNEQFF
J gene: TRBJ2-3; V gene: TRBV6-2/TRBV6-3; clone size: few; CDR3 protein: CASSYASGDAGRPGTDTQYF
J gene: TRBJ2-4; V gene: TRBV12-3/TRBV12-4; clone size: NA; CDR3 protein: CASSSGGKADIQYF
J gene: TRBJ1-2; V gene: TRBV3-1; clone size: few; CDR3 protein: CASSQAGQDRYGYTF
J gene: TRBJ1-5; V gene: TRBV4-2; clone size: few; CDR3 protein: CASSQDIPGSQPQHF
J gene: TRBJ2-7; V gene: TRBV9; clone size: NA; CDR3 protein: CASSVGSADPSYEQYF
J gene: TRBJ2-1; V gene: TRBV29-1; clone size: many; CDR3 protein: CSDQTSGSNEQFF
J gene: TRBJ2-7; V gene: TRBV2; clone size: NA; CDR3 protein: CASSMGGRSYEQYF
J gene: TRBJ2-7; V gene: TRBV30; clone size: few; CDR3 protein: CAWMRDYEQYF
J gene: TRBJ2-2; V gene: TRBV11-2; clone size: NA; CDR3 protein: CASSSRTGGFGELFF
J gene: TRBJ2-5; V gene: TRBV5-1; clone size: NA; CDR3 protein: CASRFGGTYNEQYF
J gene: TRBJ1-6; V gene: TRBV11-2; clone size: NA; CDR3 protein: CASSQTATSGSPLHF
J gene: TRBJ2-3; V gene: TRBV24-1; clone size: NA; CDR3 protein: CATSDLASSGRDTQYF
J gene: TRBJ2-7; V gene: TRBV29-1; clone size: few; CDR3 protein: CSVEGTGDPSYEQYF
J gene: TRBJ2-1; V gene: TRBV10-3; clone size: NA; CDR3 protein: CATNSGASGILMAYNEQFF
J gene: TRBJ2-6; V gene: TRBV7-8; clone size: few; CDR3 protein: CASSLEYWAPDSGANVLTF
J gene: TRBJ2-7; V gene: TRBV18; clone size: few; CDR3 protein: CASSPTGVATYEQYF
J gene: TRBJ1-5; V gene: TRBV20-1; clone size: few; CDR3 protein: CSARGDRENQPQHF
J gene: TRBJ2-7; V gene: TRBV9; clone size: NA; CDR3 protein: CASSAGRQSAYEQYF
J gene: TRBJ2-1; V gene: TRBV27; clone size: NA; CDR3 protein: CASSLGLDYNEQFF